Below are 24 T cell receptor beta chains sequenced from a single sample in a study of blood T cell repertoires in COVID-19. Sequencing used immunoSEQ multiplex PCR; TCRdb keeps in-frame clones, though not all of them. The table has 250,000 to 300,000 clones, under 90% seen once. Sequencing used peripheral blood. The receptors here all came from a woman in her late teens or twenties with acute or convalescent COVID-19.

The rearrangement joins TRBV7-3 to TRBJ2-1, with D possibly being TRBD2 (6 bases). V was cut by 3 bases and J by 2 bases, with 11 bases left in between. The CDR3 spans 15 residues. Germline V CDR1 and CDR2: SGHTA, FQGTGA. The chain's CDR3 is CASSLAGSPYNEQFF. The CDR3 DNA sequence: TGTGCCAGCAGCTTGGCCGGGAGCCCCTACAATGAGCAGTTCTTC. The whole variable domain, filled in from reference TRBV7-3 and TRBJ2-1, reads GAGVSQTPSNKVTEKGKYVELRCDPISGHTALYWYRQSLGQGPEFLIYFQGTGAADDSGLPNDRFFAVRPEGSVSTLKIQRTERGDSAVYLCASSLAGSPYNEQFFGPGTRLTVL.

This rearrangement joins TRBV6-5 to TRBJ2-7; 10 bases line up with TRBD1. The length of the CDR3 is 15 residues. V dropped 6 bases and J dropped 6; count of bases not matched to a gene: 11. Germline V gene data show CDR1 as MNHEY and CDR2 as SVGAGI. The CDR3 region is CASSHDRGRAVEQYF. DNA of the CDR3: TGTGCCAGCAGCCACGACAGGGGGCGGGCGGTCGAGCAGTACTTC.

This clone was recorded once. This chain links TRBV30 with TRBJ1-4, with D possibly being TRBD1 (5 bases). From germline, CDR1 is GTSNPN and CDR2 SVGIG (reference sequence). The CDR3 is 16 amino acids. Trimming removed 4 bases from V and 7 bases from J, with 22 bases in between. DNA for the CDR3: TGTGCCTGGACTAGGTCAGGGATGAGGTGGAGTGAAAAACTGTTTTTT. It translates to CAWTRSGMRWSEKLFF. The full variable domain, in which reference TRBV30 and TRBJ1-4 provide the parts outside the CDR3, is SQTIHQWPATLVQPVGSPLSLECTVEGTSNPNLYWYRQAAGRGLQLLFYSVGIGQISSEVPQNLSASRPQDRQFILSSKKLLLSDSGFYLCAWTRSGMRWSEKLFFGSGTQLSVL.

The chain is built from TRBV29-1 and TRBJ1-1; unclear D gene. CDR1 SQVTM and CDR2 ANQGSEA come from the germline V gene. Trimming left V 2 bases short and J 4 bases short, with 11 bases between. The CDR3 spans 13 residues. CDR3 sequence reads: CSVEQRRGTEAFF. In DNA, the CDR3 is TGCAGCGTTGAACAAAGACGGGGCACTGAAGCTTTCTTT. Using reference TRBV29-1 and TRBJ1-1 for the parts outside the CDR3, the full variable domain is SAVISQKPSRDICQRGTSLTIQCQVDSQVTMMFWYRQQPGQSLTLIATANQGSEATYESGFVIDKFPISRPNLTFSTLTVSNMSPEDSSIYLCSVEQRRGTEAFFGQGTRLTVV.

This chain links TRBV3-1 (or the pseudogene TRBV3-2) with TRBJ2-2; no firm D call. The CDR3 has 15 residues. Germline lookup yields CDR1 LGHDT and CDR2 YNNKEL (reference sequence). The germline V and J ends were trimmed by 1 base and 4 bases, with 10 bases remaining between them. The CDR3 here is CASSQVSAATGELFF. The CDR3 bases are TGTGCCAGCAGCCAAGTTTCTGCGGCCACCGGGGAGCTGTTTTTT.

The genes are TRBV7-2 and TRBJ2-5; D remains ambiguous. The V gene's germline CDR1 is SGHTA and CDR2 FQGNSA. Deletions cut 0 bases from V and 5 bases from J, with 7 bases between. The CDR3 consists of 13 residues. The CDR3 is CASSLAPVETQYF. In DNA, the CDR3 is TGTGCCAGCAGCTTAGCGCCGGTGGAGACCCAGTACTTC.

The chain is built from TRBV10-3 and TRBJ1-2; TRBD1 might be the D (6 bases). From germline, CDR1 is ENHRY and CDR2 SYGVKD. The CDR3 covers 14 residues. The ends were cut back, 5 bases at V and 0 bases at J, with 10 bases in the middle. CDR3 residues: CAISRTDANYGYTF. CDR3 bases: TGTGCCATCAGTCGGACAGACGCTAACTATGGCTACACCTTC.

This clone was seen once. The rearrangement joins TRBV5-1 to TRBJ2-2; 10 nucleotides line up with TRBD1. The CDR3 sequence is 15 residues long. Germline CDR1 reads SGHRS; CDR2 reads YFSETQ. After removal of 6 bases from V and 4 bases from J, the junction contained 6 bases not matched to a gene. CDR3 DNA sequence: TGCGCCAGCAACCCGGGACAGGGGAGCACCGGGGAGCTGTTTTTT. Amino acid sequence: CASNPGQGSTGELFF.

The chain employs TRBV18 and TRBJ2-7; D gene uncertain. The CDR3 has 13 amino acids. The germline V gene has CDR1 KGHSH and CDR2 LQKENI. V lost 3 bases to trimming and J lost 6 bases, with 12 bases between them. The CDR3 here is CASSPLEATEQYF. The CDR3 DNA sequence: TGTGCCAGCTCACCGTTGGAAGCGACCGAGCAGTACTTC. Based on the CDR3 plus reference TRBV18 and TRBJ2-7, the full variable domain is NAGVMQNPRHLVRRRGQEARLRCSPMKGHSHVYWYRQLPEEGLKFMVYLQKENIIDESGMPKERFSAEFPKEGPSILRIQQVVRGDSAAYFCASSPLEATEQYFGPGTRLTVT.

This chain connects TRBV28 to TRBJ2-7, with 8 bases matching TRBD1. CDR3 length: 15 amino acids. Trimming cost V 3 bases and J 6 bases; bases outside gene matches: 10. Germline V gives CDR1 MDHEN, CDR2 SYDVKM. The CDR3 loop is CASSFGGTGAGEQYF. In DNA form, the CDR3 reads TGTGCCAGCAGTTTTGGGGGGACAGGAGCGGGCGAGCAGTACTTC. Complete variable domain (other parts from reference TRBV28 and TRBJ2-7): DVKVTQSSRYLVKRTGEKVFLECVQDMDHENMFWYRQDPGLGLRLIYFSYDVKMKEKGDIPEGYSVSREKKERFSLILESASTNQTSMYLCASSFGGTGAGEQYFGPGTRLTVT.

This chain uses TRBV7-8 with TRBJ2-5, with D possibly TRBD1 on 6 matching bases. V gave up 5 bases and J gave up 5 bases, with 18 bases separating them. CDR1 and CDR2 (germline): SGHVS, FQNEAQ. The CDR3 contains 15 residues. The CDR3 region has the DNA TGTGCCAGCAGCGTTCCCCGGGACATGGTCGAGACCCAGTACTTC. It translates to CASSVPRDMVETQYF.

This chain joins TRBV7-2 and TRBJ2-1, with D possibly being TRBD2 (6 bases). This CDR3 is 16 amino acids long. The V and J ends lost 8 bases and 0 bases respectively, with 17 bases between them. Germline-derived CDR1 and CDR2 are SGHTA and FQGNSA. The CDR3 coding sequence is TGTGCCAGCGCGGAAAGGGGAGGAACCTCCTACAATGAGCAGTTCTTC. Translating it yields CASAERGGTSYNEQFF.

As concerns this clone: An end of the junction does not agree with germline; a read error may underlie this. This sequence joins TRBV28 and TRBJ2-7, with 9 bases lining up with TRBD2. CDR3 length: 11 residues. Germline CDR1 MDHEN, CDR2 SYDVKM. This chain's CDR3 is CASSSRLAETF. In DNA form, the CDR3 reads TGTGCCAGCAGTTCTAGACTAGCGGAGACCTTC.

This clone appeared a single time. CDR3 in amino acids: CASSPPMNTEAFF. CDR3 coding DNA: TGTGCCAGCTCACCCCCCATGAACACTGAAGCTTTCTTT. The J gene is TRBJ1-1, the V gene TRBV18; D is unresolved. Trimming took off 3 bases at V and 0 bases at J, with 5 bases between the two ends. The CDR3 spans 13 residues. Germline V gene data show CDR1 as KGHSH and CDR2 as LQKENI.

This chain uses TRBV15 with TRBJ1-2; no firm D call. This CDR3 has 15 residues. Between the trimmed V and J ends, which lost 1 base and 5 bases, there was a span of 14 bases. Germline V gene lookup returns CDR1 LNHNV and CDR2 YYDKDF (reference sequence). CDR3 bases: TGTGCCACCAGCAGAGCTACAGCCGGAAGATATGGCTACACCTTC. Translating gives CATSRATAGRYGYTF.

The CDR3: CASGSFVGEGGYTF. In DNA, the CDR3 is TGTGCCAGCGGTTCTTTTGTTGGGGAGGGTGGCTACACCTTC. The chain combines TRBV9 with TRBJ1-2; D is ambiguous. The CDR3 loop spans 14 amino acids. CDR1 and CDR2 (germline): SGDLS, YYNGEE. V lost 7 bases and J lost 7, with 20 bases in between. Variable domain in full (rest from reference TRBV9 and TRBJ1-2): DSGVTQTPKHLITATGQRVTLRCSPRSGDLSVYWYQQSLDQGLQFLIQYYNGEERAKGNILERFSAQQFPDLHSELNLSSLELGDSALYFCASGSFVGEGGYTFGSGTRLTVV.

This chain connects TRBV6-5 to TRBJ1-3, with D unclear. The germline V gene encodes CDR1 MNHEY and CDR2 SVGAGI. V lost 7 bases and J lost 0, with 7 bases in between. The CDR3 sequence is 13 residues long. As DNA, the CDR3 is TGTGCCAGCACTAGGTCCTCTGGAAACACCATATATTTT. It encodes CASTRSSGNTIYF.

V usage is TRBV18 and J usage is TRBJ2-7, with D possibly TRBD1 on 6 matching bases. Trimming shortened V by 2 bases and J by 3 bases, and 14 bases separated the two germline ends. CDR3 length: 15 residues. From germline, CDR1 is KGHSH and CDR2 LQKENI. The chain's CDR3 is CASSPGVDRYYEQYF. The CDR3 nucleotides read TGTGCCAGCTCACCAGGGGTCGACAGGTACTACGAGCAGTACTTC.

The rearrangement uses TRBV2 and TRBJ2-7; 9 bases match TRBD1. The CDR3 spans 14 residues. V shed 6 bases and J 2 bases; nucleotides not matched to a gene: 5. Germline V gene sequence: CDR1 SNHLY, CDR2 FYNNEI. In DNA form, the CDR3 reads TGTGCCAGCAGCGGACAGGGGTTCACCTACGAGCAGTACTTC. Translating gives CASSGQGFTYEQYF.

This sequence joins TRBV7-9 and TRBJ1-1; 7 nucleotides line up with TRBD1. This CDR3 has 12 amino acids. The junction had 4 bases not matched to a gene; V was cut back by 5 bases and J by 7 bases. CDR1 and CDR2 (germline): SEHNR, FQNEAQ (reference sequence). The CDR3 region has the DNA TGTGCCAGCAGCGTACAGGGGCATGAAGCTTTCTTT. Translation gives CASSVQGHEAFF.

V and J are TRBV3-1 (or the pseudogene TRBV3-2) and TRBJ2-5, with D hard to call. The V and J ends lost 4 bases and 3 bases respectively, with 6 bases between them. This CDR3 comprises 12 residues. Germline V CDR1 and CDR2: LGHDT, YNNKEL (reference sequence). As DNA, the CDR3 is TGTGCCAGCAGCCCAGTCAAAGAGACCCAGTACTTC. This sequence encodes CASSPVKETQYF.

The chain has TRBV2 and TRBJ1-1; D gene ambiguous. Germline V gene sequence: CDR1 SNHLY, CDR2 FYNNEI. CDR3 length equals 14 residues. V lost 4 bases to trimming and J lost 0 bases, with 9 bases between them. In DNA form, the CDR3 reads TGTGCCAGCAGTGGGCAGATTATGAACACTGAAGCTTTCTTT. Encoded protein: CASSGQIMNTEAFF. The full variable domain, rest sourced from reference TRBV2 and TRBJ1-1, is EPEVTQTPSHQVTQMGQEVILRCVPISNHLYFYWYRQILGQKVEFLVSFYNNEISEKSEIFDDQFSVERPDGSNFTLKIRSTKLEDSAMYFCASSGQIMNTEAFFGQGTRLTVV.

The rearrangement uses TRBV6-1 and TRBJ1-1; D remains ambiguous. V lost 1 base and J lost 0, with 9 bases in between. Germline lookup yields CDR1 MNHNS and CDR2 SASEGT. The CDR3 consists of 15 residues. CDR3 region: CASSEGRRMNTEAFF. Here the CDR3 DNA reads TGTGCCAGCAGTGAAGGTCGGAGAATGAACACTGAAGCTTTCTTT.

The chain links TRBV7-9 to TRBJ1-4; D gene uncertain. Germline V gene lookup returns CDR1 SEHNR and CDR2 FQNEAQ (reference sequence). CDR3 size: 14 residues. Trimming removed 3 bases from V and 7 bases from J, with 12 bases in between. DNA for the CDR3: TGTGCCAGCAGCTTCGGGGTGTTCGGTGAAAAACTGTTTTTT. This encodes CASSFGVFGEKLFF.